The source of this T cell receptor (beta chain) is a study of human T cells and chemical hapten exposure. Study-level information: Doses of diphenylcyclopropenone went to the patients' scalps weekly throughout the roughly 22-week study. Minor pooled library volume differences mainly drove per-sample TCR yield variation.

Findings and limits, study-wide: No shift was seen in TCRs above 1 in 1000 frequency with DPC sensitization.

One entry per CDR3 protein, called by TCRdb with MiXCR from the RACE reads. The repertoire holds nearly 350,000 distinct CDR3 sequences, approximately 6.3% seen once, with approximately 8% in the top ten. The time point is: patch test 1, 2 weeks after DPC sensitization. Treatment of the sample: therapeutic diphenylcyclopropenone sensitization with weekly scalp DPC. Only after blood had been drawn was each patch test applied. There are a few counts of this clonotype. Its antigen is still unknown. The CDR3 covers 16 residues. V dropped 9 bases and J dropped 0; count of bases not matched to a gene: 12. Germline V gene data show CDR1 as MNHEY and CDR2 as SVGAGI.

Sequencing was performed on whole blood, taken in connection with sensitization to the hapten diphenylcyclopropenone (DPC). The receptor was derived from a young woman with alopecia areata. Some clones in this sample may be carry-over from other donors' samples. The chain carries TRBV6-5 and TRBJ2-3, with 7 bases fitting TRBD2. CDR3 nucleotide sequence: TGTGCCAGTAGTCCCCGGGGGGACCAAAGCACAGATACGCAGTATTTT. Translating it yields CASSPRGDQSTDTQYF.